This T cell receptor (beta chain) came from a study of T cell clones after liver transplantation. The overall study: Subjects received no induction therapy and standard immunosuppression until randomization at 12-24 months post-transplant.

Libraries were prepared by immunoSEQ multiplex PCR; TCRdb keeps only in-frame clonotypes and omits some of them. The profile shows tens of thousands of clones, 65% to 75% of them singletons. V shed 5 bases and J 3 bases; nucleotides not matched to a gene: 13. The CDR3 loop spans 17 amino acids. The germline CDR1 and CDR2 sequences are MDHEN and SYDVKM. The genes are TRBV28 and TRBJ2-3; 8 nucleotides agree with TRBD2. The sequenced sample was CD4+ T cells from blood, obtained before liver transplant. The TCR originated in a human donor who received a liver transplant. CDR3 nucleotides: TGTGCCAGCAGTCAATCCGGGCGGGGGGCCAAGACAGATACGCAGTATTTT. Encoded protein: CASSQSGRGAKTDTQYF. Full variable domain (missing parts from reference TRBV28 and TRBJ2-3): DVKVTQSSRYLVKRTGEKVFLECVQDMDHENMFWYRQDPGLGLRLIYFSYDVKMKEKGDIPEGYSVSREKKERFSLILESASTNQTSMYLCASSQSGRGAKTDTQYFGPGTRLTVL.